Sequencing of this TCR beta chain was carried out in a study of blood T cell repertoires in COVID-19. Across the study: PBMCs, B-cell-depleted T cells, or T cells provided the cDNA or gDNA that made up the material.

Original methodology: Scientists estimated how many nucleated cells there were by amplifying reference gene primers. Sequencing was performed with immunoSEQ multiplex PCR; in TCRdb, only in-frame clones are kept and a portion is missing. V, J and clone size are those of that table, while D and trimming were read from the DNA. The sample includes roughly 140,000 clones, more than 75% of them seen just once. The germline CDR1 and CDR2 sequences are GTSNPN and SVGIG (reference sequence). There are 16 residues in the CDR3. The V gene end was trimmed by 2 bases and the J gene end by 2 bases; junction bases not matched to a gene: 6. This clone was seen more than once but under ten times.

The TCR originated in an older woman with COVID-19, enrolled during active disease. The V and J genes are TRBV30 and TRBJ1-6; 7 bases line up with TRBD1. The source material was peripheral blood. The CDR3 DNA reads TGTGCCTGGAGTAAAGGGGGCGTCCCCTATAATTCACCCCTCCACTTT. Amino acids: CAWSKGGVPYNSPLHF.